What follows describes a single T cell receptor (beta chain). This entry is derived from a study of blood T cell repertoires in COVID-19. Study context: PBMCs, B-cell-depleted T cells, or T cells provided the cDNA or gDNA that made up the material.

Using immunoSEQ multiplex PCR, the repertoire was profiled, and TCRdb retains in-frame clones only, with some absent. The sample records roughly 380,000 clones, 89% being singletons. V was clipped by 2 bases and J by 0 bases; unmatched bases: 12. Germline V gives CDR1 LGHNA, CDR2 YSLEER. There are 18 residues in the CDR3. The sample consisted of peripheral blood. V is TRBV4-3 and J is TRBJ1-2, with TRBD1 matching over 7 bases. The TCR was taken from a woman aged 40-49 years with COVID-19, enrolled during active disease. The CDR3 DNA follows: TGCGCCAGCAGCCAAATGGCCGACAGGGTGCAGACTAACTATGGCTACACCTTC. This encodes CASSQMADRVQTNYGYTF.